The 7 T cell receptor beta chains reported below all come from one sample, sequenced in a study of T cell responses to AZD1222 COVID-19 vaccine. The assay was immunoSEQ multiplex PCR, and TCRdb's table has in-frame clones only and misses some. The data show about 140,000 clones, around 92% seen once. The sequenced sample was peripheral blood, obtained 28 days after the second AZD1222 dose. These receptors were obtained from an adult who received the AZD1222 COVID-19 vaccine.

This clone was detected only a few times. The chain's CDR3 is CASRTTGVNTEAFF. CDR3 coding DNA: TGCGCCAGCAGGACGACAGGGGTGAACACTGAAGCTTTCTTT. This sequence joins TRBV4-3 and TRBJ1-1, with 8 nucleotides matching TRBD1. Germline V gene lookup returns CDR1 LGHNA and CDR2 YSLEER. The length of the CDR3 is 14 residues. Trimming took 6 bases from V and 0 from J; bases not matched to a gene: 3.

The chain combines TRBV6-6 with TRBJ1-3, with D tentatively TRBD1 (6 bases). V was clipped by 6 bases and J by 2 bases, with 8 bases between them. The CDR3 sequence is 13 residues long. From germline, CDR1 is MNHNY and CDR2 SVGAGI (reference sequence). The CDR3, as DNA: TGTGCCAGCAGACAGGGTGCTGGAAACACCATATATTTT. Translation: CASRQGAGNTIYF.

J is TRBJ1-1 and V is TRBV14; 9 bases line up with TRBD1. The CDR3 length is 15 residues. The V and J ends lost 2 bases and 4 bases, in that order; junction bases with no gene match: 5. Germline V gives CDR1 SGHDN, CDR2 FVKESK. The CDR3 region is CASSQYRGRSTEAFF. CDR3 DNA sequence: TGTGCCAGCAGCCAATACAGGGGGCGCAGCACTGAAGCTTTCTTT.

The chain uses TRBV5-1 and TRBJ2-2; TRBD1 might be the D (6 bases). The ends were cut back, 3 bases at V and 1 base at J, with 10 bases in the middle. Germline CDR1 reads SGHRS; CDR2 reads YFSETQ. The CDR3 is made up of 15 amino acids. This CDR3 reads CASSSGTLNTGELFF. The DNA for the CDR3 is TGCGCCAGCAGCTCCGGGACACTGAACACCGGGGAGCTGTTTTTT. The entire variable domain, with the rest obtained from reference TRBV5-1 and TRBJ2-2, is as follows: KAGVTQTPRYLIKTRGQQVTLSCSPISGHRSVSWYQQTPGQGLQFLFEYFSETQRNKGNFPGRFSGRQFSNSRSEMNVSTLELGDSALYLCASSSGTLNTGELFFGEGSRLTVL.

This clone was counted a few times. The chain employs TRBV7-3 and TRBJ2-1; no clear D gene. This CDR3 comprises 13 residues. The V gene's germline CDR1 is SGHTA and CDR2 FQGTGA. V lost 5 bases, J lost 3 bases, and 8 bases lay in between. CDR3 nucleotide sequence: TGTGCCAGCAGCCCTTCTCTCTACAATGAGCAGTTCTTC. Translating it yields CASSPSLYNEQFF. The entire variable domain, with the rest obtained from reference TRBV7-3 and TRBJ2-1, is as follows: GAGVSQTPSNKVTEKGKYVELRCDPISGHTALYWYRQSLGQGPEFLIYFQGTGAADDSGLPNDRFFAVRPEGSVSTLKIQRTERGDSAVYLCASSPSLYNEQFFGPGTRLTVL.

This rearrangement joins TRBV10-3 to TRBJ2-7; the D gene could be TRBD1 or TRBD2 (5 bases each). The CDR3 totals 13 residues. The V and J ends lost 0 bases and 5 bases respectively, with 8 bases between them. From germline, CDR1 is ENHRY and CDR2 SYGVKD. CDR3 residues: CAISESRDHEQYF. For the CDR3, the DNA is TGTGCCATCAGTGAGTCAAGGGACCACGAGCAGTACTTC.

The J gene is TRBJ2-7, the V gene TRBV7-8; a weak D match, TRBD1 (5 bases). The CDR3 sequence is 14 residues long. V dropped 3 bases and J dropped 3 bases, with 12 bases sitting between them. Germline V lookup: CDR1 SGHVS, CDR2 FQNEAQ. CDR3 protein: CASSLQAGYYEQYF. The CDR3, as DNA: TGTGCCAGCAGCTTGCAGGCAGGGTACTACGAGCAGTACTTC.